The entry below describes one T cell receptor (beta chain). It lacks a known antigen. It has no much larger one-base neighbor in the sample; base qualities were not kept. These reads were obtained on an Illumina NovaSeq 6000. cDNA libraries for TCRalpha and TCRbeta were prepared by 5'RACE using constant-segment primers, with sample barcodes and unique molecular identifiers added. Trizol reagent was used to extract RNA from every sample. Library amplification was performed in two PCR steps, and a second sample barcode and Illumina TruSeq adapters were introduced in the second step. Sequencing of libraries was performed on an Illumina NovaSeq with 2 x 150 bp paired-end reads. The paper's processing steps were these. Reads were demultiplexed and collapsed into UMI-guided consensus sequences with migec v1.2.7. With mixcr v2.1.11, UMI consensuses were aligned to TRA and TRB V and J templates and assembled into clonotypes. Expanded or contracted clonotypes were those called significant by both edgeR and NoisET, with noise models trained on biological replicates. For edgeR calls, a false discovery rate-adjusted p below 0.01 and a log2 fold-change threshold of 1 were applied. As an exploratory analysis of dynamics, max-normalized trajectories of the 1000 most abundant clonotypes were examined with PCA combined with hierarchical clustering. The CD4 or CD8 phenotype of responding clones was assigned using the separately sequenced CD4+ and CD8+ repertoires. TCRdb ran its own pipeline on the public reads, namely fastp trimming at Q25 and MiXCR clone calling, and kept in-frame beta chains. Entries are consolidated by CDR3 protein sequence, retaining the most common genes and DNA. TCRdb, not the original authors, processed these V and J calls. The sample contains almost 250,000 distinct CDR3 sequences, 15% of them found a single time. The ten largest clones represent more than 2% of the sample.

This specimen comes from a study of T-cell memory formation after mild COVID-19 listed by TCRdb under 2021. Looking at the study overall: TCR sequence clusters from the two donors were largely donor specific. In a couple of donors, T-cell clones that expanded and contracted after mild COVID-19 were tracked by sequencing TCRalpha and TCRbeta repertoires over time. Two young, previously healthy adult volunteers, one female and one male, were included in the cohort.

PBMCs were isolated by Ficoll-Paque density gradient centrifugation. Counted from cysteine to phenylalanine, this CDR3 has 15 amino acids. Only the CDR3 DNA stays, 45 bases, in frame from base 1. CDR1 DFQATT and CDR2 SNEGSKA were looked up in the germline V gene (reference sequence). V is cut by 5 bases and J by 5 bases, and the space between the germline ends is 21 bases. Paper-wide results and their limitations: Only a couple of mild cases were covered in the study, and larger cohorts including severe cases with pre-infection samples were considered necessary. Whether the second-wave clones peaking on day 37 were SARS-CoV-2 specific was not confirmed. Some responding clones were detected in pre-infection memory, which suggested that pre-existing cross-reactive memory T cells had joined the SARS-CoV-2 response. Contracting CD4+ clones turned up mainly in the CM and EM memory subsets, whereas EMRA was where CD8+ clones were enriched. Clones contracting from day 15 to 85 had balanced CD4/CD8 phenotypes, while a second wave expanding from day 15 to 37 was biased towards CD4+.

The sequence came from an adult woman who had mild COVID-19 (a few samples of this study predate the infection). The sample titles of this study are shuffled in the database, so cell type and time point are left out; the donor was told from shared clones. The chain was built from TRBV20-1 and TRBJ2-5; TRBD1 is a weak D gene call, 5 bases matching. The sample was PBMCs or a T cell subset sorted from them (not recorded which). DNA sequence: TGCAGTGCTTCTAACACCCTCCGTAAGGGGGAGACCCAGTACTTC. This codes for CSASNTLRKGETQYF.